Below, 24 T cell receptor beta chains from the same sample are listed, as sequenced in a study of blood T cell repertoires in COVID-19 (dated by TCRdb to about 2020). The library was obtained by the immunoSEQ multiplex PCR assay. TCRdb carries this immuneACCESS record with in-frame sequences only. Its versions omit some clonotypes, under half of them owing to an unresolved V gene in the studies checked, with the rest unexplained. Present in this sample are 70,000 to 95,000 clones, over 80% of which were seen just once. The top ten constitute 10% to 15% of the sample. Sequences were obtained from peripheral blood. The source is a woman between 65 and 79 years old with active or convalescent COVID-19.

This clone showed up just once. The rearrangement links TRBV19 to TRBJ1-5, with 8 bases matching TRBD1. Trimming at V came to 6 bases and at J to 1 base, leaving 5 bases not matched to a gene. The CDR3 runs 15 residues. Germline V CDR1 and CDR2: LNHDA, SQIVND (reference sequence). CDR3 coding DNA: TGTGCCAGTAGCGCAGGGGGCTGGAGCAATCAGCCCCAGCATTTT. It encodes CASSAGGWSNQPQHF.

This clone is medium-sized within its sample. CDR3: CASSWDTGFYSNQPQHF. The DNA for the CDR3 is TGTGCCAGCAGTTGGGATACAGGATTTTATAGCAATCAGCCCCAGCATTTT. The J gene is TRBJ1-5, the V gene TRBV28; D possibly corresponds to TRBD1 (5 bases). The CDR3 spans 17 residues. The germline CDR1 and CDR2 sequences are MDHEN and SYDVKM. V was shortened by 4 bases and J by 0 bases, with 16 bases between the two germline ends.

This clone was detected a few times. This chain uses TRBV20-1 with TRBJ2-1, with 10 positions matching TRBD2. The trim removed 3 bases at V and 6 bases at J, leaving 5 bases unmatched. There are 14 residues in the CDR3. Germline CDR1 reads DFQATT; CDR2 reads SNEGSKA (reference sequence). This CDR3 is CSASELAGPNEQFF. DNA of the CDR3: TGCAGTGCTAGTGAACTAGCGGGGCCCAATGAGCAGTTCTTC.

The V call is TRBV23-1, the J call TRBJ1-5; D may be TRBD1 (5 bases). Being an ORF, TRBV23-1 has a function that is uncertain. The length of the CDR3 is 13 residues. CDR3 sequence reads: CAPIRVGNQPQHF. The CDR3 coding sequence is TGCGCACCTATCAGGGTGGGCAATCAGCCCCAGCATTTT.

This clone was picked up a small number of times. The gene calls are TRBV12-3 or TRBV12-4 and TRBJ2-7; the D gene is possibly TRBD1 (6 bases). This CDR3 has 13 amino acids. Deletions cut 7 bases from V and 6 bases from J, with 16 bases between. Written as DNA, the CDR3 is TGTGCCAGCACCTTACAGGGCCTGGGCGAGCAGTACTTC. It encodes CASTLQGLGEQYF.

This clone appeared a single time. Written as DNA, the CDR3 is TGTGCCATCAGTGAGGACGGGGTAAGAGCAGATACGCAGTATTTT. Amino acids: CAISEDGVRADTQYF. The genes are TRBV10-3 and TRBJ2-3; a weak D match, TRBD2 (5 bases). V lost 2 bases, J lost 4 bases, and 13 bases lay in between. Germline lookup yields CDR1 ENHRY and CDR2 SYGVKD. This CDR3 contains 15 residues.

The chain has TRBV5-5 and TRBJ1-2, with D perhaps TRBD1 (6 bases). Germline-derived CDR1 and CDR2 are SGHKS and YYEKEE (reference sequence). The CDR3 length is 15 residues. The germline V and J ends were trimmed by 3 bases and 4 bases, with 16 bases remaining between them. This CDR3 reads CASSSDSVVVYGYTF. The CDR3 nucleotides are TGTGCCAGCAGCTCGGACAGCGTGGTGGTCTATGGCTACACCTTC.

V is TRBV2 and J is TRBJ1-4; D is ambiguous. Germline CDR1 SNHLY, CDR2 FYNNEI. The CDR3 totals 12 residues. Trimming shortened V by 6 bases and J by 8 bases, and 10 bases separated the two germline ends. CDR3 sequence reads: CASRAYGEKLFF. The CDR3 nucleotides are TGTGCCAGCAGGGCCTACGGGGAAAAACTGTTTTTT.

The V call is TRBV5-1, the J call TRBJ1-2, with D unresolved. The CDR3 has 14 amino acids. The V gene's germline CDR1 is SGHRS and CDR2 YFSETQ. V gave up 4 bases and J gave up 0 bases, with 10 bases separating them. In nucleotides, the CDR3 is TGCGCCAGCAGCGATGACGGAGCTAACTATGGCTACACCTTC. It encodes CASSDDGANYGYTF.

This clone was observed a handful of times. CDR3 in amino acids: CASSQGTTGATYNSPLHF. The CDR3 DNA sequence: TGCGCCAGCAGCCAAGGTACAACAGGGGCGACCTATAATTCACCCCTCCACTTT. The chain carries TRBV4-1 and TRBJ1-6, with 7 bases matching TRBD1. The CDR3 spans 18 residues. Trimming at V came to 1 base and at J to 2 bases, leaving 8 bases not matched to a gene. CDR1 and CDR2 from the germline V gene are MGHRA and YSYEKL.

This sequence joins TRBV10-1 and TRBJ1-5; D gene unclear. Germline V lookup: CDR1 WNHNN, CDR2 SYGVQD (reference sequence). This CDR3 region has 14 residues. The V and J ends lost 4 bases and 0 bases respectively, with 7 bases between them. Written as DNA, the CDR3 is TGCGCCAGCAGTGGCCAGGATAGCAATCAGCCCCAGCATTTT. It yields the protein CASSGQDSNQPQHF.

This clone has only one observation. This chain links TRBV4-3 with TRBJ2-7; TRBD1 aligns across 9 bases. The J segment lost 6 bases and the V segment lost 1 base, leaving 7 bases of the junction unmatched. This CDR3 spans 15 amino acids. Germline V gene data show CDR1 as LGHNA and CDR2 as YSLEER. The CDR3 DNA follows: TGCGCCAGCAGCCAAGGGACAGGGGTAAGGAGCGAGCAGTACTTC. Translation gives CASSQGTGVRSEQYF.

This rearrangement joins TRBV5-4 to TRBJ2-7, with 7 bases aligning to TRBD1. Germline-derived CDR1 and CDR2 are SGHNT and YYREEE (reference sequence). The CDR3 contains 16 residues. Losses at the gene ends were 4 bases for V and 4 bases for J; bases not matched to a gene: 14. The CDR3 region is CASSPEYRGGSYEQYF. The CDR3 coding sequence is TGTGCCAGCAGCCCGGAGTACAGGGGTGGTAGTTACGAGCAGTACTTC.

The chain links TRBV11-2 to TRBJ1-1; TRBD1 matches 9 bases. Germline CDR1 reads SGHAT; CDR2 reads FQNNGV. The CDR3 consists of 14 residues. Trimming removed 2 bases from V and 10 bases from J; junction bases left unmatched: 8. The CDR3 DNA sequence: TGTGCCAGCAGCTTAACGGGACAGGGTTTGGTAGCTTTCTTT. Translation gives CASSLTGQGLVAFF.

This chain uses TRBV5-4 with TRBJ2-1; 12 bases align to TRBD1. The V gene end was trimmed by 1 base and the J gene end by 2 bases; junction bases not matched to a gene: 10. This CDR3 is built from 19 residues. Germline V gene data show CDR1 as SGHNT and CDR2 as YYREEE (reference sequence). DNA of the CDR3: TGTGCCAGCAGCTTGCGATTAATCCGGGACAGGGGGCCCTACAATGAGCAGTTCTTC. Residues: CASSLRLIRDRGPYNEQFF.

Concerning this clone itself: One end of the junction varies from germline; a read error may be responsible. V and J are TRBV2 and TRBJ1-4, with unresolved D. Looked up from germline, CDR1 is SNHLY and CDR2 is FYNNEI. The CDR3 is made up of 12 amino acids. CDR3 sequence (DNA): TGTGCCGGCAGACGGGAGAATGAAAAACTGTTTTTT. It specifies CAGRRENEKLFF.

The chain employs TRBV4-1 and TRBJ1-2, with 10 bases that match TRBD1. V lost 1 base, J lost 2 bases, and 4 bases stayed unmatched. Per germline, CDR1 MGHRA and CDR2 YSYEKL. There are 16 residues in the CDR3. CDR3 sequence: CASSQAVGQGNYGYTF. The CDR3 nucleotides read TGCGCCAGCAGCCAAGCCGTGGGACAGGGGAACTATGGCTACACCTTC.

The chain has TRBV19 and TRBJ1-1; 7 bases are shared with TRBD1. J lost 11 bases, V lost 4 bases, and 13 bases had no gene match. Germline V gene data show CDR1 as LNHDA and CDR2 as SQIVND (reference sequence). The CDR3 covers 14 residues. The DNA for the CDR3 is TGTGCCAGTAGTACACCGACAGGGTCGGTGGAGGCTTTCTTT. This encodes CASSTPTGSVEAFF.

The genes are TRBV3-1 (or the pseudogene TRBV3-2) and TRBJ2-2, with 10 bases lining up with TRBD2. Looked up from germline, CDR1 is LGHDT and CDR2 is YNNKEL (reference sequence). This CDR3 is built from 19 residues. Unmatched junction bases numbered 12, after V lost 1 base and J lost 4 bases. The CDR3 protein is CASSQVLTSGVATTGELFF. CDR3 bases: TGTGCCAGCAGCCAAGTCCTAACTAGCGGGGTGGCGACCACCGGGGAGCTGTTTTTT.

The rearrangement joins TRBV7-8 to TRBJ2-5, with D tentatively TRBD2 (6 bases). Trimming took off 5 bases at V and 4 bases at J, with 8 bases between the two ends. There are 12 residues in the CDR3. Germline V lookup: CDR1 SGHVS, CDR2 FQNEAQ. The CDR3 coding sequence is TGTGCCAGCAGCCGTAGCGGAGAGACCCAGTACTTC. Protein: CASSRSGETQYF.

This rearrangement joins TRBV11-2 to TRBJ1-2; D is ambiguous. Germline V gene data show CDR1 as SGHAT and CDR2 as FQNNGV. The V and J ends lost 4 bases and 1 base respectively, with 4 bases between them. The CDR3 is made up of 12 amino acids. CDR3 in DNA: TGTGCCAGCAGCTCCCTTAACTATGGCTACACCTTC. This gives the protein CASSSLNYGYTF.

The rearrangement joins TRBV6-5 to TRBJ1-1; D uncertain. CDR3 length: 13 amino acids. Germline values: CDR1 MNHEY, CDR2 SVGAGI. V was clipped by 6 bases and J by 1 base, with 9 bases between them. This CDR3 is CASSVRQNTEAFF. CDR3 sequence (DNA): TGTGCCAGCAGCGTCCGACAGAACACTGAAGCTTTCTTT.

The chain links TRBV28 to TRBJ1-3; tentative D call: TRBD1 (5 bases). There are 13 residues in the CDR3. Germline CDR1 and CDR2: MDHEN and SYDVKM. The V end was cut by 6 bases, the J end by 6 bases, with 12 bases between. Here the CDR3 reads CASSRGGANTIYF. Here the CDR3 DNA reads TGTGCCAGCAGCCGGGGAGGGGCAAACACCATATATTTT.

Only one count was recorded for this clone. As DNA, the CDR3 is TGTGCCAGCTCACCCGGGACTAGCGGGGGTGGAGAGCAGTTCTTC. Protein sequence: CASSPGTSGGGEQFF. This sequence joins TRBV18 and TRBJ2-1; 14 nucleotides agree with TRBD2. The CDR3 runs to 15 residues. Germline trimming cut 3 bases from V and 10 bases from J; bases unmatched to any gene: 5. Germline-derived CDR1 and CDR2 are KGHSH and LQKENI.